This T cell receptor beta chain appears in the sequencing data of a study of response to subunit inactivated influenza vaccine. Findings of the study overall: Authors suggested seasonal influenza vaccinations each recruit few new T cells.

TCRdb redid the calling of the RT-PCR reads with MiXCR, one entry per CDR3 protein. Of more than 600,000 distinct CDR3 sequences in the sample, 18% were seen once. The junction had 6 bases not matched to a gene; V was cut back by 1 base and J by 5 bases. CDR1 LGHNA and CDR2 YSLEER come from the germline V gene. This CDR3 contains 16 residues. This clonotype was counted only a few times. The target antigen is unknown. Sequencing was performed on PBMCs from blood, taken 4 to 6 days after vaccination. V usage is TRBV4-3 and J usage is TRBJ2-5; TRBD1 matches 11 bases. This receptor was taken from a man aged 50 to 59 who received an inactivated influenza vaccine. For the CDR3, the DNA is TGCGCCAGCAGCCAAGGCGTGGACAGGGGGCTTGAGACCCAGTACTTC. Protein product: CASSQGVDRGLETQYF.